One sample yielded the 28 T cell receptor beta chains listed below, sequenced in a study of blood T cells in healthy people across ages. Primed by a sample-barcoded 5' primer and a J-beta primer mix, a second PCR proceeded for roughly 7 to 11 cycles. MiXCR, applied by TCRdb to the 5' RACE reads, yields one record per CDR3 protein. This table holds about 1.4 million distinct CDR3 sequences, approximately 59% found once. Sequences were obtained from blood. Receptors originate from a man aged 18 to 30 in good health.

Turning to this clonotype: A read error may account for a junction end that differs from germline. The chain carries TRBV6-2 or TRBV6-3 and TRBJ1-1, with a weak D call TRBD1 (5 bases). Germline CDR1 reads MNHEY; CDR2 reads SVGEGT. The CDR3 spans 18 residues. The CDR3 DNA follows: TGTGCCAGCAGTTACTCAGCTGCGTTTCAGGGTCCGAACATTGAAGCTTTCTTT. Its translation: CASSYSAAFQGPNIEAFF.

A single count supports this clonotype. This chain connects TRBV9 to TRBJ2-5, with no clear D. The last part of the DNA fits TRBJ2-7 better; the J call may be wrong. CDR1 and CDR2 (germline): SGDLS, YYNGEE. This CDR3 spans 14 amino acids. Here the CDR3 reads CASSPQATPYEQYF. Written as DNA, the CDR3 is TGTGCCAGCAGCCCCCAGGCAACCCCCTACGAGCAGTACTTC.

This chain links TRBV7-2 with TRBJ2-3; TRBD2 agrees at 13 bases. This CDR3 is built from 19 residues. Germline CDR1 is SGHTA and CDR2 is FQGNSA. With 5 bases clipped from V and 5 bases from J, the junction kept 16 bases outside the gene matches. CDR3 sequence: CASSPLFATSGRALDTQYF. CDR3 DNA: TGTGCCAGCAGCCCCCTTTTCGCCACTAGCGGGAGGGCCTTAGATACGCAGTATTTT.

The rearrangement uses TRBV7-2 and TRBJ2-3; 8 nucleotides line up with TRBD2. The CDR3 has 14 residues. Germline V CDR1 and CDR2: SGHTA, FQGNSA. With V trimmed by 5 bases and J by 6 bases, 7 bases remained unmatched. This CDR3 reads CASSHGASGDTQYF. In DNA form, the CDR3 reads TGTGCCAGCAGCCACGGGGCTAGCGGGGATACGCAGTATTTT.

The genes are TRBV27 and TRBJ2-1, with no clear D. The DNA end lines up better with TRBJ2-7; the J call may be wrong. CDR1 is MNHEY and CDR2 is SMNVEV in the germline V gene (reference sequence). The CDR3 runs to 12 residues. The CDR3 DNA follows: TGTGCCACCGGGCCGGAACGCAACGAGCAGTACTTC. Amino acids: CATGPERNEQYF.

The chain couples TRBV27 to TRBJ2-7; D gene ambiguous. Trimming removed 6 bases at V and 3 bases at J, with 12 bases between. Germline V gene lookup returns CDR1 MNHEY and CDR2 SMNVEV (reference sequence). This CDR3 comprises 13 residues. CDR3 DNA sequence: TGTGCCAGCAGCCTGACTGAAGACTACGAGCAGTACTTC. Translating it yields CASSLTEDYEQYF.

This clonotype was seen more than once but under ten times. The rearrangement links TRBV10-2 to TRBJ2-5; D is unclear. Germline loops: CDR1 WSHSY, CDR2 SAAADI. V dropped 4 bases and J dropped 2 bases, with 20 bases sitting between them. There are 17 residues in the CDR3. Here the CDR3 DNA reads TGCGCCAGCAGTGCCCACCACGGCACAGCCTTTCAAGAGACCCAGTACTTC. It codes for CASSAHHGTAFQETQYF.

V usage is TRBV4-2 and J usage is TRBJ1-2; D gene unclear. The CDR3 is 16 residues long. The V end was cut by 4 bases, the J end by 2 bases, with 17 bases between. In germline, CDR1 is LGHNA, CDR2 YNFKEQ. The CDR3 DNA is TGTGCCAGCAGCCCCCAACTCCGGGAAGCCAACTATGGCTACACCTTC. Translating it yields CASSPQLREANYGYTF.

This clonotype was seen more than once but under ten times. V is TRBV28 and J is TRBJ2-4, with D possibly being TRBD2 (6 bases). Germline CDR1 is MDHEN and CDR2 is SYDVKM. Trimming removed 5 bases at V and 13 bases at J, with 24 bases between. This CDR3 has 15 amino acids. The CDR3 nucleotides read TGTGCCAGCAGTCAACAACGGGGGTCGCTTCTAGAGCAGTACTTC. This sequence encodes CASSQQRGSLLEQYF.

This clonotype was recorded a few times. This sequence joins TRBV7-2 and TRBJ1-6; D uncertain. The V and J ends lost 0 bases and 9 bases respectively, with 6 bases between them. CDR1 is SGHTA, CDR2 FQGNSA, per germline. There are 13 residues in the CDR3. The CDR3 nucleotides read TGTGCCAGCAGCTTAGCCCCCGGTTCACCCCTCCACTTT. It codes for CASSLAPGSPLHF.

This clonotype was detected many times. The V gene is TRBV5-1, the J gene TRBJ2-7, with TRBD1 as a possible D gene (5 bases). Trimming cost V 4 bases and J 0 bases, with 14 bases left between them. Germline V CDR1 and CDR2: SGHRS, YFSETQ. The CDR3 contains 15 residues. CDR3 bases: TGCGCCAGCAGCCCAACTAATGGGGCCTCCTACGAGCAGTACTTC. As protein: CASSPTNGASYEQYF.

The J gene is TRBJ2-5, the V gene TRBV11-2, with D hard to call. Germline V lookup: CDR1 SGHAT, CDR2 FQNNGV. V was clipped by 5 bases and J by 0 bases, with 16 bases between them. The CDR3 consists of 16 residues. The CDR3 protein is CASSPPPLGNQETQYF. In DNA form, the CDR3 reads TGTGCCAGCAGCCCTCCGCCCCTGGGGAACCAAGAGACCCAGTACTTC.

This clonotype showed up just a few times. CDR3 residues: CASSSESEGRGGYTF. For the CDR3, the DNA is TGTGCCAGCAGCTCCGAATCAGAGGGACGGGGCGGCTACACCTTC. The genes are TRBV7-2 and TRBJ1-2; perhaps TRBD1 as D (5 bases). Trimming shortened V by 4 bases and J by 8 bases, and 20 bases separated the two germline ends. The germline gives CDR1 SGHTA, CDR2 FQGNSA. The CDR3 sequence is 15 residues long.

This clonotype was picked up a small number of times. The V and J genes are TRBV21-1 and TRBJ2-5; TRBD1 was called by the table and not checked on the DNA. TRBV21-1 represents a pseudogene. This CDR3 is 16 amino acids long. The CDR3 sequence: CASSKLGRGQPETQYF. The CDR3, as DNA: TGTGCCAGCAGCAAATTGGGCAGGGGGCAGCCAGAGACCCAGTACTTC.

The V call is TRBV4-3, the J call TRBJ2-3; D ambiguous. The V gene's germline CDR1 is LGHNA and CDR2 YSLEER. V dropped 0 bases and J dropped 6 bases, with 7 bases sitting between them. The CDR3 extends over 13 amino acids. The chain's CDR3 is CASSQDSEDTQYF. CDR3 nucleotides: TGCGCCAGCAGCCAAGATTCAGAGGATACGCAGTATTTT.

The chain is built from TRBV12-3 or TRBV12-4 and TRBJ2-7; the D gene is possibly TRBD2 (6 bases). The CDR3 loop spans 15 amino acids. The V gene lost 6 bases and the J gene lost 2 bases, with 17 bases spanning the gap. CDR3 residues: CASSRLAGTTYEQYF. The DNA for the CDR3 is TGTGCCAGCAGCCGATTGGCGGGAACTACCTACGAGCAGTACTTC.

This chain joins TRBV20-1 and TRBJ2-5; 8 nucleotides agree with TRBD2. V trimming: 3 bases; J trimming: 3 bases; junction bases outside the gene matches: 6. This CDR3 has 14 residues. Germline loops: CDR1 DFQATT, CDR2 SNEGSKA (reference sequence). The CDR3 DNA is TGCAGTGCTAGTCGGGGGGGCTGGAAAGAGACCCAGTACTTC. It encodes CSASRGGWKETQYF.

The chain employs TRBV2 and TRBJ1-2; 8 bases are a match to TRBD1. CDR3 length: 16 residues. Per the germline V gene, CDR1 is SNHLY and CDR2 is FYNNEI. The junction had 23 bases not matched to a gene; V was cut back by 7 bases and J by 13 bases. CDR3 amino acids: CASNPSITGGFAKFTF. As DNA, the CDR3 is TGTGCCAGCAATCCCTCAATTACAGGGGGATTTGCAAAGTTCACCTTC. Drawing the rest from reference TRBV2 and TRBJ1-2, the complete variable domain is EPEVTQTPSHQVTQMGQEVILRCVPISNHLYFYWYRQILGQKVEFLVSFYNNEISEKSEIFDDQFSVERPDGSNFTLKIRSTKLEDSAMYFCASNPSITGGFAKFTFGSGTRLTVV.

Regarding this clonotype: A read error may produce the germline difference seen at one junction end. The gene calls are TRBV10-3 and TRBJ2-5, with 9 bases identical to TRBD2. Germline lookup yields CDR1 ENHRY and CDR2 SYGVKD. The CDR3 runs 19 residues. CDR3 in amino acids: CSIRGDAASGEGLQETQYF. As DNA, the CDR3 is TGTTCCATCAGAGGGGATGCAGCTAGCGGGGAAGGATTACAAGAGACCCAGTACTTC.

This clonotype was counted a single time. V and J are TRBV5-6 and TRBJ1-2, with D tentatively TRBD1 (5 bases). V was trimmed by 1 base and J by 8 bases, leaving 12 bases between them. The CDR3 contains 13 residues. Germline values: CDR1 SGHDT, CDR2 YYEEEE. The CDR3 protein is CASSLPQTEGYTF. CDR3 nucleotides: TGTGCCAGCAGCTTGCCCCAGACAGAGGGCTACACCTTC. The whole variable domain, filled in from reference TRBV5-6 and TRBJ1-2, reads DAGVTQSPTHLIKTRGQQVTLRCSPKSGHDTVSWYQQALGQGPQFIFQYYEEEERQRGNFPDRFSGHQFPNYSSELNVNALLLGDSALYLCASSLPQTEGYTFGSGTRLTVV.

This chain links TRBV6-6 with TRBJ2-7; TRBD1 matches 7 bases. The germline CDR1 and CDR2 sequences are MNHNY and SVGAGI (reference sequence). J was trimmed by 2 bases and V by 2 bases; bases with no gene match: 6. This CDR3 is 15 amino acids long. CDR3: CASSYIDDRAYEQYF. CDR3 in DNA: TGTGCCAGCAGTTACATAGATGACAGGGCCTACGAGCAGTACTTC.

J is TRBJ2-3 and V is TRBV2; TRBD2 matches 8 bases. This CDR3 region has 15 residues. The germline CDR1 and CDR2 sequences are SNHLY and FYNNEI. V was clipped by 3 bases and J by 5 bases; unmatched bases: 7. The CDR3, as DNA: TGTGCCAGCAGTGAGTGGGTCGGGAGGGAAGATACGCAGTATTTT. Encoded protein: CASSEWVGREDTQYF.

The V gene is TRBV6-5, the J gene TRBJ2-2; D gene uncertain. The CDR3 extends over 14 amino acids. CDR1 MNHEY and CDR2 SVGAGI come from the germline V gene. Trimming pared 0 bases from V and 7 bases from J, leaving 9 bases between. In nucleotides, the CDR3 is TGTGCCAGCAGTTACTCGTTAGGGAACGGGGAGCTGTTTTTT. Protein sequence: CASSYSLGNGELFF.

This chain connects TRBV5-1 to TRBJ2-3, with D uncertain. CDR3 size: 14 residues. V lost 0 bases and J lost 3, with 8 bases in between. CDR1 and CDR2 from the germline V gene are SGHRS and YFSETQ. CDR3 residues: CASSLAAETDTQYF. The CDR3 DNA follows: TGCGCCAGCAGCTTGGCCGCCGAGACAGATACGCAGTATTTT.

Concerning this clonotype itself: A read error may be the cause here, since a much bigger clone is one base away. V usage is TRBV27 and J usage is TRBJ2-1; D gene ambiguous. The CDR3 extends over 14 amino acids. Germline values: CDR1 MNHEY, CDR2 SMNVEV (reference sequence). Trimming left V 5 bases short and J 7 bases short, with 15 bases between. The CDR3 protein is CASSVVTPGNEQFF. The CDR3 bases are TGTGCCAGCAGTGTAGTAACCCCTGGGAATGAGCAGTTCTTC.

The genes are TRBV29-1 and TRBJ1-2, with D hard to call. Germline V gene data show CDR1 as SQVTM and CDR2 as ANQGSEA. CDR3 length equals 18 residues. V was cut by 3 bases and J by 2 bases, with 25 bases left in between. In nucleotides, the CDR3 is TGCAGCGTTGAGTATCGAGTCAGGCGGAACCCCACGAACTATGGCTACACCTTC. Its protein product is CSVEYRVRRNPTNYGYTF. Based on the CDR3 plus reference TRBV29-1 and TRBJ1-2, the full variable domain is SAVISQKPSRDICQRGTSLTIQCQVDSQVTMMFWYRQQPGQSLTLIATANQGSEATYESGFVIDKFPISRPNLTFSTLTVSNMSPEDSSIYLCSVEYRVRRNPTNYGYTFGSGTRLTVV.

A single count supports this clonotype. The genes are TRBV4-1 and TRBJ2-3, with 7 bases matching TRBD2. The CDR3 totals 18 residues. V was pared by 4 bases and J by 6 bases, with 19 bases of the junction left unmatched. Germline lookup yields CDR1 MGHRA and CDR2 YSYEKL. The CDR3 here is CASSRPPTIAGWGDTQYF. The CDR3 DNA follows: TGCGCCAGCAGCCGCCCACCGACCATAGCGGGTTGGGGGGATACGCAGTATTTT.

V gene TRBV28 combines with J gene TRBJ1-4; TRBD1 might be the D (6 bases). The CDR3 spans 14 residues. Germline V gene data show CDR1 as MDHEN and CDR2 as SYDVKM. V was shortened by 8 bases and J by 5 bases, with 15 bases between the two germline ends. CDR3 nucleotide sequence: TGTGCCAGCTTCCCGGACAGATTGAATGAAAAACTGTTTTTT. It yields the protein CASFPDRLNEKLFF. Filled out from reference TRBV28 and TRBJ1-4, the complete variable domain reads DVKVTQSSRYLVKRTGEKVFLECVQDMDHENMFWYRQDPGLGLRLIYFSYDVKMKEKGDIPEGYSVSREKKERFSLILESASTNQTSMYLCASFPDRLNEKLFFGSGTQLSVL.